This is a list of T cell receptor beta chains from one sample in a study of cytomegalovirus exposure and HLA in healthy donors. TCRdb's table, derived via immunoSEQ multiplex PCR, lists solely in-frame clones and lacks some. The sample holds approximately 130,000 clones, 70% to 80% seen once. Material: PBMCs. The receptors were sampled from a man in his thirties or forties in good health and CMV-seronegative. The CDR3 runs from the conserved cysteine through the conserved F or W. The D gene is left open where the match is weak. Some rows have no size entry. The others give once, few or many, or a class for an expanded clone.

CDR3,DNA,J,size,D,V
CASSSTGGDYGYTF,TGTGCCAGCAGTTCTACAGGGGGTGACTATGGCTACACCTTC,TRBJ1-2,once,TRBD1,TRBV6-6
CASSQRAGAAYEQYF,TGCGCCAGCAGCCAAAGGGCAGGGGCGGCCTACGAGCAGTACTTC,TRBJ2-7,-,-,TRBV4-3
CASSPQGTDYGYTF,TGCGCCAGCAGCCCCCAGGGGACAGACTATGGCTACACCTTC,TRBJ1-2,-,TRBD1,TRBV5-1
CSLTTDTQYF,TGCAGCCTAACCACGGATACGCAGTATTTT,TRBJ2-3,-,-,TRBV20-1
CASSRGTGDGYEQYF,TGTGCCAGCAGCCGCGGGACAGGGGACGGCTACGAGCAGTACTTC,TRBJ2-7,-,TRBD1,TRBV7-2
CASSPGTGFYEQYF,TGCGCCAGCAGCCCTGGGACAGGGTTCTACGAGCAGTACTTC,TRBJ2-7,-,TRBD1,TRBV4-3
CASTPGLADSYEQYF,TGTGCCAGCACCCCTGGCCTAGCGGACTCCTACGAGCAGTACTTC,TRBJ2-7,-,TRBD2,TRBV6-6
CASSRGSGQQPQHF,TGTGCCAGCAGTCGCGGGAGCGGTCAGCAGCCCCAGCATTTT,TRBJ1-5,-,-,TRBV25-1
CASSIRTGDNYGYTF,TGTGCCAGTAGTATTCGGACAGGGGACAACTATGGCTACACCTTC,TRBJ1-2,-,TRBD1,TRBV19
CASSLDRNYGYTF,TGCGCCAGCAGCCTCGACAGGAACTATGGCTACACCTTC,TRBJ1-2,-,-,TRBV5-1
CASTIDRNSNTGELFF,TGTGCCAGCACTATCGACAGAAACTCGAACACCGGGGAGCTGTTTTTT,TRBJ2-2,-,-,TRBV7-8
CATSTRSTGRGYTF,TGTGCCACCAGCACGCGATCGACAGGGCGAGGCTACACCTTC,TRBJ1-2,-,TRBD1,TRBV15
CASSGDRFQADTQYF,TGTGCCAGCAGTGGGGACAGGTTCCAGGCAGATACGCAGTATTTT,TRBJ2-3,-,TRBD1,TRBV27
CASSEARQGETFF,TGTGCCAGCAGTGAAGCGAGGCAGGGTGAAACTTTCTTT,TRBJ1-1,once,-,TRBV2
CASSKLAGVFPYEQYF,TGTGCCAGCAGCAAACTAGCGGGGGTCTTCCCCTACGAGCAGTACTTC,TRBJ2-7,-,TRBD2,TRBV7-2
CASSADRGPIIGYGYTF,TGCGCCAGCAGCGCGGACAGGGGCCCAATTATCGGCTATGGCTACACCTTC,TRBJ1-2,-,TRBD1,TRBV4-3
CASSLSGDYGYTF,TGTGCCAGCAGTTTGAGCGGGGACTATGGCTACACCTTC,TRBJ1-2,-,-,TRBV27
CASRASDNSYEQYF,TGTGCCAGCAGGGCCTCGGACAACTCCTACGAGCAGTACTTC,TRBJ2-7,-,-,TRBV11-1
CASSLDRFTEAFF,TGTGCCAGCAGTTTAGACAGATTCACTGAAGCTTTCTTT,TRBJ1-1,-,-,TRBV27
CASSFPPGTPPYEQYF,TGTGCCAGCAGTTTCCCCCCAGGGACTCCTCCCTACGAGCAGTACTTC,TRBJ2-7,once,-,TRBV28
CARDSTSGRANEQFF,TGTGCCCGCGACTCGACTAGCGGGAGGGCCAATGAGCAGTTCTTC,TRBJ2-1,-,TRBD2,TRBV30
CASSLGVAQHF,TGTGCCAGCAGCCTCGGAGTGGCCCAGCATTTT,TRBJ1-5,-,-,TRBV7-2
CASYFDRTQHSPLHF,TGTGCCAGCTACTTCGACCGGACACAGCATTCACCCCTCCACTTT,TRBJ1-6,few,-,TRBV6-1
CASSQRFGQGRTEAFF,TGTGCCAGCAGCCAACGATTTGGACAGGGCAGGACTGAAGCTTTCTTT,TRBJ1-1,-,TRBD1,TRBV14
CASSLSGASYEQYF,TGTGCCAGCAGCTTGTCAGGGGCCAGCTACGAGCAGTACTTC,TRBJ2-7,-,-,TRBV5-4
CASSPAGGAYEQYF,TGTGCCAGCAGCCCGGCGGGGGGGGCCTACGAGCAGTACTTC,TRBJ2-7,-,TRBD2,TRBV27
CASSFTGDPRTDTQYF,TGTGCCAGCAGCTTCACAGGGGACCCACGCACAGATACGCAGTATTTT,TRBJ2-3,-,TRBD1,TRBV7-9
CASSFGLANTDTQYF,TGTGCCAGCAGCTTTGGACTAGCGAACACAGATACGCAGTATTTT,TRBJ2-3,-,TRBD2,TRBV7-2
CASSLGLAGAGELFF,TGTGCCAGCAGCTTGGGGCTAGCGGGAGCCGGGGAGCTGTTTTTT,TRBJ2-2,once,TRBD2,TRBV7-2
CASSYSIGETNEKLFF,TGTGCCAGCAGTTACTCGATAGGAGAAACTAATGAAAAACTGTTTTTT,TRBJ1-4,-,-,TRBV6-5
CASHKRGNTGELFF,TGTGCCAGCCACAAGCGGGGGAACACCGGGGAGCTGTTTTTT,TRBJ2-2,-,TRBD2,TRBV6-5
CASTPGTGPSTDTQYF,TGTGCCAGCACTCCTGGGACAGGACCAAGCACAGATACGCAGTATTTT,TRBJ2-3,once,TRBD1,TRBV28
CASSDPTSAIRGETQYF,TGTGCCAGCAGCGACCCCACTAGCGCGATACGCGGGGAGACCCAGTACTTC,TRBJ2-5,few,TRBD2,TRBV9
CASSPRSGGTPYEQYF,TGTGCCAGCAGCCCCCGGAGCGGGGGAACTCCCTACGAGCAGTACTTC,TRBJ2-7,-,TRBD2,TRBV7-2
CASSLDGGRGNGYTF,TGTGCCAGCAGCTTGGACGGGGGGCGCGGTAATGGCTACACCTTC,TRBJ1-2,-,-,TRBV5-4
CASSYKAGLGEQYF,TGTGCCAGCAGTTACAAAGCAGGGTTGGGCGAGCAGTACTTC,TRBJ2-7,-,-,TRBV6-5
CASSRTEFNSPLHF,TGTGCCAGTAGTAGGACAGAGTTTAATTCACCCCTCCACTTT,TRBJ1-6,few,-,TRBV19
CASSLLGPGSTDTQYF,TGTGCCAGCAGTTTATTAGGTCCGGGGTCCACAGATACGCAGTATTTT,TRBJ2-3,-,-,TRBV27
CASSLVGGTDRGYTF,TGTGCCAGCAGCTTAGTTGGAGGAACTGACAGGGGCTACACCTTC,TRBJ1-2,few,-,TRBV7-2
CASRAGQGLDTQYF,TGCGCCAGCAGGGCGGGACAGGGCCTAGATACGCAGTATTTT,TRBJ2-3,once,TRBD1,TRBV5-1
CASRTRLTDTQYF,TGTGCCAGCCGGACTAGGCTCACAGATACGCAGTATTTT,TRBJ2-3,-,TRBD2,TRBV28
CASSLRVGGNEQYF,TGTGCCAGCAGCTTAAGGGTTGGAGGTAACGAGCAGTACTTC,TRBJ2-7,-,-,TRBV11-2
CSVRQIDSYEQYF,TGCAGCGTTCGACAGATCGACTCCTACGAGCAGTACTTC,TRBJ2-7,once,-,TRBV29-1
CASSRGGMDEQYF,TGTGCCAGCAGCCGGGGAGGGATGGACGAGCAGTACTTC,TRBJ2-7,-,TRBD2,TRBV7-9
CASSRGVGAMNTEAFF,TGTGCCAGCAGCCGCGGTGTTGGGGCCATGAACACTGAAGCTTTCTTT,TRBJ1-1,-,-,TRBV7-8
CASSPSSFRGGQPQHF,TGTGCCAGCTCACCAAGTTCCTTCAGGGGCGGTCAGCCCCAGCATTTT,TRBJ1-5,-,-,TRBV18
CASSPGRREQYF,TGCGCCAGCAGCCCCGGCAGGAGGGAGCAGTACTTC,TRBJ2-7,-,-,TRBV5-1
CASSLTGNSNQPQHF,TGTGCCAGCAGCCTCACAGGGAACAGCAATCAGCCCCAGCATTTT,TRBJ1-5,-,-,TRBV6-6
CASSQDLAQPYGYTF,TGTGCCAGCAGCCAAGATCTAGCACAGCCTTATGGCTACACCTTC,TRBJ1-2,-,-,TRBV4-2
CSVAILFDNEQFF,TGCAGCGTTGCTATTCTATTCGACAATGAGCAGTTCTTC,TRBJ2-1,-,-,TRBV29-1
CARKQANNSPLHF,TGTGCCAGAAAACAGGCCAATAATTCACCCCTCCACTTT,TRBJ1-6,-,-,TRBV30
CASSQDPFRDTEAFF,TGTGCCAGCAGCCAAGATCCGTTCCGGGACACTGAAGCTTTCTTT,TRBJ1-1,-,-,TRBV4-2
CATSPQGGNEQYF,TGTGCCACCTCGCCACAGGGGGGGAACGAGCAGTACTTC,TRBJ2-7,few,-,TRBV5-4
CASSHGGGKLFF,TGTGCCAGCAGCCACGGAGGCGGGAAACTGTTTTTT,TRBJ1-4,-,-,TRBV5-6
CASSLALKETQYF,TGCGCCAGCAGCTTAGCCCTAAAAGAGACCCAGTACTTC,TRBJ2-5,-,-,TRBV5-1
CASSLGATNEKLFF,TGCGCCAGCAGCTTAGGGGCAACTAATGAAAAACTGTTTTTT,TRBJ1-4,-,-,TRBV5-1
CASSWGLPGAVYEQYF,TGTGCCAGCAGCTGGGGCCTTCCGGGAGCCGTTTACGAGCAGTACTTC,TRBJ2-7,few,-,TRBV5-6
CASSVAGGSTGELFF,TGTGCCAGCAGCGTAGCGGGGGGATCAACCGGGGAGCTGTTTTTT,TRBJ2-2,once,TRBD2,TRBV9
CASSVRQGRSDIQYF,TGTGCCAGCAGTGTAAGGCAGGGCAGGTCAGACATTCAGTACTTC,TRBJ2-4,-,-,TRBV2
CASKPKLAHYEQYF,TGCGCCAGCAAACCAAAACTAGCGCACTACGAGCAGTACTTC,TRBJ2-7,-,TRBD2,TRBV10-2